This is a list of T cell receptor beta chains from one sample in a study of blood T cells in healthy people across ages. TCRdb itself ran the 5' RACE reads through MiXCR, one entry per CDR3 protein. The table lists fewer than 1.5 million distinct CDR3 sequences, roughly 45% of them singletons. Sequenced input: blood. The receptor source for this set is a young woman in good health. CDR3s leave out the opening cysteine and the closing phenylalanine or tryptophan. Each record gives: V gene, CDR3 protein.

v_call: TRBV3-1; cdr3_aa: ASSMDRGSSYEQY
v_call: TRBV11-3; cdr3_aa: ASSSFVAGGYNEQY
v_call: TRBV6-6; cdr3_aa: ASSYGHLASYEQY
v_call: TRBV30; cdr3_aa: AWSVGAKSEY
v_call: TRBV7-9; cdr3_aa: ASSPRQGALNEQF
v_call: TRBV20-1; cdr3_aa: SAEGTSYSETQY
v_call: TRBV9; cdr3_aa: ASSGLAGASTDTQY
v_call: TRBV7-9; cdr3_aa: ASYKDSQYNEQY
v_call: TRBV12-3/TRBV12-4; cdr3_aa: ASSKDRGQYEQY
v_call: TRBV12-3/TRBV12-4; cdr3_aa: ASTKVPGQGHNEQF
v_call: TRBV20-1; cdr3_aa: SAVIRRQSSYNEQF
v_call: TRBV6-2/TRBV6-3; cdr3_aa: ASSYRFTEPSSYNEQF
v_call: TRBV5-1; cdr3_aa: ASSGTAAGRHTSTDTQY
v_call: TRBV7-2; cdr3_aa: ASSLAGGGRGNNSPLH
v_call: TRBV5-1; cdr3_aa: ASSPSRDYEQY
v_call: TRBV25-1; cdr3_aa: ASSPGRLNSPLH
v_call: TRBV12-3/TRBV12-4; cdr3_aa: ASSPAAGVITDTQY
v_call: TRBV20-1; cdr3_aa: SARDLKGSTNEKLF
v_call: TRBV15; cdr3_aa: ATSRTGAGGRPQY
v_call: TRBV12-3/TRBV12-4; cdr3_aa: ASSSGQGVSYEQY
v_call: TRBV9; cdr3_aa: ASSVKSRDYEQY
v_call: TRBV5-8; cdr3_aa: ASSSTSPNTEAF
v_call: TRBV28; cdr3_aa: ASSPPLGISYEQY
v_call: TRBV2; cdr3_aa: ASSLDGGRIDTQY
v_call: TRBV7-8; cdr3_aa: ASSALPGSGEQY
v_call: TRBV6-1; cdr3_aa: ASNEEGSYGYT
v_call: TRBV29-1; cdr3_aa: SVEGGQGETSTDTQY
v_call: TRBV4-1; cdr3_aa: ASSHPGLAGGDSYNEQY
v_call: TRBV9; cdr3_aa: ASSVEFTPPVYGYT
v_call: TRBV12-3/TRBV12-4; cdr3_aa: ASSLLLAGLEEQF
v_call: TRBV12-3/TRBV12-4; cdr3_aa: ASSFQSGASGYT